This entry lists 30 T cell receptor beta chains sequenced from one sample in a study of T cell changes during pregnancy in multiple sclerosis. The table came from immunoSEQ multiplex PCR; TCRdb's copy has only in-frame clones and leaves some out. The sample has roughly 80,000 clones; under 95% are singletons. The sequencing here drew on peripheral blood, taken before pregnancy. Every receptor here comes from a female donor with multiple sclerosis, enrolled in a pregnancy study.

V gene TRBV25-1 combines with J gene TRBJ1-1; D is perhaps TRBD1 (6 bases). V was shortened by 5 bases and J by 6 bases, with 13 bases between the two germline ends. This CDR3 spans 13 amino acids. Germline V lookup: CDR1 MGHDK, CDR2 SYGVNS. The CDR3: CASSRVTGPEAFF. The CDR3 nucleotides are TGTGCCAGCAGTCGGGTCACAGGGCCTGAAGCTTTCTTT.

The table lists this clone with a few counts. V is TRBV9 and J is TRBJ2-1, with 8 bases matching TRBD1. Unmatched junction bases numbered 5, after V lost 0 bases and J lost 6 bases. Germline V gene sequence: CDR1 SGDLS, CDR2 YYNGEE. The CDR3 has 15 residues. The CDR3 here is CASSVGQGAFNEQFF. CDR3 sequence (DNA): TGTGCCAGCAGCGTAGGGCAGGGGGCCTTCAATGAGCAGTTCTTC. Variable domain in full (rest from reference TRBV9 and TRBJ2-1): DSGVTQTPKHLITATGQRVTLRCSPRSGDLSVYWYQQSLDQGLQFLIQYYNGEERAKGNILERFSAQQFPDLHSELNLSSLELGDSALYFCASSVGQGAFNEQFFGPGTRLTVL.

This chain joins TRBV7-2 and TRBJ2-1; D unclear. Germline CDR1 reads SGHTA; CDR2 reads FQGNSA. The CDR3 covers 13 residues. Deletions cut 1 base from V and 8 bases from J, with 9 bases between. DNA for the CDR3: TGTGCCAGCAGCTTAGGCAACATGGATGAGCAGTTCTTC. This encodes CASSLGNMDEQFF.

This clone was detected only a few times. The V gene is TRBV7-9, the J gene TRBJ1-6; TRBD1 aligns across 7 bases. The V gene's germline CDR1 is SEHNR and CDR2 FQNEAQ (reference sequence). V lost 4 bases and J lost 11; bases outside the gene matches: 11. This CDR3 is built from 15 residues. The CDR3 DNA reads as TGTGCCAGCAGCTCATTACAGGGGTCGATGCCACCCCTCCACTTT. It is translated as CASSSLQGSMPPLHF.

J is TRBJ2-1 and V is TRBV9, with 7 bases fitting TRBD2. The CDR3 runs to 15 residues. Germline CDR1 and CDR2: SGDLS and YYNGEE. J lost 3 bases, V lost 0 bases, and 3 bases had no gene match. Here the CDR3 DNA reads TGTGCCAGCAGCGTAGGGGGGGGAGTCTACAATGAGCAGTTCTTC. Translation gives CASSVGGGVYNEQFF.

The CDR3 sequence: CASSDRDSGTFSNYGYTF. The CDR3 DNA reads TGTGCCAGCAGTGATAGGGACTCCGGGACCTTTTCTAACTATGGCTACACCTTC. The chain is built from TRBV6-1 and TRBJ1-2; the D gene is possibly TRBD1 (5 bases). Trimming took 3 bases from V and 0 from J, leaving 20 bases between them. Germline V gene data show CDR1 as MNHNS and CDR2 as SASEGT. The CDR3 totals 18 residues.

The rearrangement links TRBV19 to TRBJ1-1, with unresolved D. V lost 5 bases and J 5 bases, leaving 27 bases between the germline ends. The CDR3 runs to 18 residues. CDR1 and CDR2 (germline): LNHDA, SQIVND (reference sequence). The CDR3 protein is CASSYIGGMGSAGTEAFF. As DNA, the CDR3 is TGTGCCAGTAGTTACATAGGAGGGATGGGGTCGGCTGGAACTGAAGCTTTCTTT.

The chain employs TRBV30 and TRBJ1-1; 8 nucleotides match TRBD1. The CDR3 spans 15 residues. CDR1 is GTSNPN and CDR2 is SVGIG in the germline V gene (reference sequence). V shed 7 bases and J 2 bases; nucleotides not matched to a gene: 12. This chain's CDR3 is CASKPPDRANTEAFF. As DNA, the CDR3 is TGTGCCTCTAAACCCCCGGACAGGGCTAACACTGAAGCTTTCTTT.

The V gene is TRBV5-4, the J gene TRBJ2-3; 7 bases map to TRBD1. CDR3 size: 15 residues. With V trimmed by 2 bases and J by 2 bases, 5 bases remained unmatched. Germline V gene lookup returns CDR1 SGHNT and CDR2 YYREEE (reference sequence). The CDR3 loop reads CASSLDRVITDTQYF. DNA for the CDR3: TGTGCCAGCAGCTTAGACAGGGTTATCACAGATACGCAGTATTTT.

The J gene is TRBJ2-3, the V gene TRBV5-5; D unclear. The germline V gene has CDR1 SGHKS and CDR2 YYEKEE (reference sequence). CDR3 size: 15 residues. Trimming took 1 base from V and 0 from J, leaving 9 bases between them. CDR3 sequence (DNA): TGTGCCAGCAGCTTGTTTCGGTCCAGCACAGATACGCAGTATTTT. Amino acid sequence: CASSLFRSSTDTQYF.

This chain joins TRBV6-5 and TRBJ1-2; TRBD1 agrees at 7 bases. Germline assignment: CDR1 MNHEY and CDR2 SVGAGI. With V trimmed by 2 bases and J by 4 bases, 4 bases remained unmatched. The CDR3 runs to 14 residues. The CDR3 loop is CASSYAGTVYGYTF. The DNA for the CDR3 is TGTGCCAGCAGTTACGCCGGGACAGTCTATGGCTACACCTTC.

The CDR3 DNA sequence: TGTGCCAGCAGCGAAGCGGGGCTGGGGAGCGAGACCCAGTACTTC. Amino acids: CASSEAGLGSETQYF. The chain carries TRBV9 and TRBJ2-5; TRBD2 matches 7 bases. The CDR3 totals 15 residues. The J segment lost 5 bases and the V segment lost 3 bases, leaving 10 bases of the junction unmatched. Germline V CDR1 and CDR2: SGDLS, YYNGEE.

Only one count was recorded for this clone. The junction and the germline gene differ at one end; a read error may be behind it. V gene TRBV19 combines with J gene TRBJ2-7, with 9 positions matching TRBD1. The germline gives CDR1 LNHDA, CDR2 SQIVND (reference sequence). There are 15 residues in the CDR3. This CDR3 reads CTSSIRQGGFGEQYF. The CDR3 nucleotides read TGTACCAGTAGTATTAGACAGGGGGGTTTCGGAGAGCAGTACTTC.

This chain joins TRBV5-4 and TRBJ2-5, with 13 bases that match TRBD2. This CDR3 comprises 16 residues. V lost 3 bases and J lost 5; bases outside the gene matches: 7. Germline assignment: CDR1 SGHNT and CDR2 YYREEE (reference sequence). The CDR3 nucleotides are TGTGCCAGCAGCTCAACTAGCGGGGGGGCGGGGGAGACCCAGTACTTC. This codes for CASSSTSGGAGETQYF.

This clone turned up a few times. The V gene is TRBV6-1, the J gene TRBJ1-1; weak D call: TRBD1 (5 bases). The CDR3 length is 14 residues. V gave up 3 bases and J gave up 3 bases, with 11 bases separating them. Germline V lookup: CDR1 MNHNS, CDR2 SASEGT. The CDR3 region has the DNA TGTGCCAGCAGTGAGTCCAGGGCGTACACTGAAGCTTTCTTT. Residues: CASSESRAYTEAFF.

Details on this clone: In the same sample, other DNA sequences code for this CDR3. The chain carries TRBV6-5 and TRBJ1-5; D ambiguous. This CDR3 has 12 amino acids. V was pared by 4 bases and J by 7 bases, with 8 bases between. The germline gives CDR1 MNHEY, CDR2 SVGAGI. The CDR3 DNA follows: TGTGCCAGCAGTTTTAGAGGGCAGCCCCAGCATTTT. This sequence encodes CASSFRGQPQHF.

The J gene is TRBJ2-5, the V gene TRBV11-2; TRBD2 matches 13 bases. Looked up from germline, CDR1 is SGHAT and CDR2 is FQNNGV. V was pared by 6 bases and J by 5 bases, with 6 bases of the junction left unmatched. The CDR3 covers 15 residues. CDR3 nucleotides: TGTGCCAGCAGTCCTACTAGCGGGGGGGGTGAGACCCAGTACTTC. Translated: CASSPTSGGGETQYF. The entire variable domain, with the rest obtained from reference TRBV11-2 and TRBJ2-5, is as follows: EAGVAQSPRYKIIEKRQSVAFWCNPISGHATLYWYQQILGQGPKLLIQFQNNGVVDDSQLPKDRFSAERLKGVDSTLKIQPAKLEDSAVYLCASSPTSGGGETQYFGPGTRLLVL.

This chain joins TRBV5-4 and TRBJ2-5, with TRBD1 matching over 9 bases. The germline gives CDR1 SGHNT, CDR2 YYREEE (reference sequence). V trimming: 5 bases; J trimming: 11 bases; junction bases outside the gene matches: 13. The CDR3 covers 14 residues. In nucleotides, the CDR3 is TGTGCCAGCAGGCACGTACAGGGGGCAGGGGAGCAGTACTTC. This gives the protein CASRHVQGAGEQYF. Combining the CDR3 with reference TRBV5-4 and TRBJ2-5 gives the whole variable domain ETGVTQSPTHLIKTRGQQVTLRCSSQSGHNTVSWYQQALGQGPQFIFQYYREEENGRGNFPPRFSGLQFPNYSSELNVNALELDDSALYLCASRHVQGAGEQYFGPGTRLLVL.

The J gene is TRBJ2-2, the V gene TRBV11-2; D unresolved. V was pared by 3 bases and J by 0 bases, with 11 bases between. The CDR3 consists of 16 residues. Germline-derived CDR1 and CDR2 are SGHAT and FQNNGV. The CDR3 loop is CASSFLVHSNTGELFF. CDR3 sequence (DNA): TGTGCCAGCAGCTTCTTGGTCCACTCGAACACCGGGGAGCTGTTTTTT.

J is TRBJ2-7 and V is TRBV14; 7 nucleotides match TRBD1. The CDR3 has 15 amino acids. Germline V gene sequence: CDR1 SGHDN, CDR2 FVKESK. The ends lost 6 bases at V and 0 bases at J; junction bases unmatched: 8. DNA for the CDR3: TGTGCCAGCAGGGCGAGGGGGCGAAACTCCTACGAGCAGTACTTC. Its translation is CASRARGRNSYEQYF.

This clone was seen once. The chain couples TRBV5-1 to TRBJ1-4, with 7 bases matching TRBD1. Per germline, CDR1 SGHRS and CDR2 YFSETQ. The CDR3 covers 15 residues. The junction had 7 bases not matched to a gene; V was cut back by 0 bases and J by 8 bases. CDR3 DNA: TGCGCCAGCAGCTTGGCCGGGGACAGAGGGGAAAAACTGTTTTTT. It encodes CASSLAGDRGEKLFF.

The CDR3 DNA reads as TGTGCCAGCAGTTTGGGACTCGGCTCCTACGAGCAGTACTTC. It yields the protein CASSLGLGSYEQYF. The rearrangement links TRBV27 to TRBJ2-7; a possible D gene is TRBD2 (6 bases). Trimming left V 3 bases short and J 0 bases short, with 9 bases between. CDR1 is MNHEY and CDR2 is SMNVEV in the germline V gene (reference sequence). CDR3 length equals 14 residues.

The chain combines TRBV19 with TRBJ2-5, with 7 bases aligning to TRBD2. The CDR3 consists of 14 residues. V was pared by 6 bases and J by 5 bases, with 9 bases of the junction left unmatched. CDR1 LNHDA and CDR2 SQIVND come from the germline V gene (reference sequence). The CDR3 region is CASRGGTAWETQYF. CDR3 bases: TGTGCCAGTAGGGGGGGGACTGCCTGGGAGACCCAGTACTTC.

The chain carries TRBV6-4 and TRBJ2-1; D is perhaps TRBD1 (5 bases). CDR1 and CDR2 (germline): MRHNA, SNTAGT. The V end lost 6 bases, the J end lost 7 bases, and 13 bases lay between the germline ends. The CDR3 sequence is 13 residues long. Here the CDR3 reads CASSPQKGNEQFF. The CDR3 nucleotides are TGTGCCAGCAGCCCTCAGAAGGGGAATGAGCAGTTCTTC.

This sequence joins TRBV15 and TRBJ2-1; D perhaps matches TRBD1 (6 bases). The CDR3 contains 16 residues. V lost 3 bases to trimming and J lost 7 bases, with 19 bases between them. In germline, CDR1 is LNHNV, CDR2 YYDKDF (reference sequence). The CDR3 bases are TGTGCCACCAGCAGTCCCCTCGGCCAGGGGTGGAATGAGCAGTTCTTC. Amino acid sequence: CATSSPLGQGWNEQFF.

CDR3: CASSLDNGDTVLYQPQHF. In nucleotides, the CDR3 is TGTGCCAGCAGCTTAGATAATGGGGACACCGTACTTTATCAGCCCCAGCATTTT. The chain has TRBV7-9 and TRBJ1-5; possible D gene TRBD1, 6 bases. V was cut by 1 base and J by 5 bases, with 21 bases left in between. The CDR3 is made up of 18 amino acids. Germline values: CDR1 SEHNR, CDR2 FQNEAQ (reference sequence). Together with reference TRBV7-9 and TRBJ1-5, the CDR3 gives the full variable domain: DTGVSQNPRHKITKRGQNVTFRCDPISEHNRLYWYRQTLGQGPEFLTYFQNEAQLEKSRLLSDRFSAERPKGSFSTLEIQRTEQGDSAMYLCASSLDNGDTVLYQPQHFGDGTRLSIL.

This chain uses TRBV25-1 with TRBJ2-1; 11 bases are shared with TRBD1. Germline CDR1 MGHDK, CDR2 SYGVNS. V was pared by 5 bases and J by 10 bases, with 7 bases of the junction left unmatched. The CDR3 contains 14 residues. CDR3 sequence (DNA): TGTGCCAGCAGTTCTCCGGACAGGGGGCTGGAGCAGTTCTTC. Its translation is CASSSPDRGLEQFF.

The chain joins TRBV7-9 to TRBJ2-7, with TRBD2 matching over 8 bases. V shed 1 base and J 2 bases; nucleotides not matched to a gene: 7. CDR1 and CDR2 (germline): SEHNR, FQNEAQ (reference sequence). The CDR3 extends over 16 amino acids. The CDR3 is CASSLGRLAYPYEQYF. CDR3 coding DNA: TGTGCCAGCAGCTTAGGACGACTAGCGTATCCCTACGAGCAGTACTTC.

The CDR3 loop is CASSYGRGHNEQFF. DNA for the CDR3: TGCGCCAGCAGCTACGGCAGGGGACACAATGAGCAGTTCTTC. The chain has TRBV5-1 and TRBJ2-1, with D possibly matching TRBD1 (6 bases). Trimming removed 3 bases from V and 5 bases from J, with 12 bases in between. The CDR3 sequence is 14 residues long. CDR1 is SGHRS, CDR2 YFSETQ, per germline.

This sequence joins TRBV11-1 and TRBJ2-7; D is possibly TRBD2 (5 bases). Germline CDR1 and CDR2: SGHAT and FQDESV (reference sequence). V was cut by 1 base and J by 5 bases, with 12 bases left in between. The CDR3 sequence is 14 residues long. The CDR3 sequence is CASSLGESGHEQYF. Written as DNA, the CDR3 is TGTGCCAGCAGCTTAGGGGAGTCCGGGCACGAGCAGTACTTC.